These 17 T cell receptor beta chains came from one sample sequenced in a study of T cells in women clearing cervical HPV infection. Produced via immunoSEQ multiplex PCR; TCRdb's table is partial and in-frame only. In all, the sample yields roughly 47,000 clones. Sequenced: blood buffy coat. All receptors derive from a woman between 18 and 69 years old with a cervical HPV16 infection that either progressed to CIN3+ or cleared (not recorded which).

Concerning this clone: The CDR3 is cut off 3 residues early in the read; its end comes from the germline J gene. The chain couples TRBV27 to TRBJ2-3, with a weak D call TRBD2 (5 bases). This CDR3 spans 13 amino acids. Trimming stripped 11 bases from V and 4 bases from J, with 16 bases between. The germline V gene encodes CDR1 MNHEY and CDR2 SMNVEV (reference sequence). CDR3 DNA (partial): TGTGCCGTGTCAAGAAGTAGCGCAGATACG. This translates into CAVSRSSADT. The CDR3, in full, reads CAVSRSSADTQYF.

Note on this clone: The CDR3 goes on 3 residues after the read ends, and that part is filled in from the germline J gene. V and J are TRBV7-6 and TRBJ2-4; D is possibly TRBD1 (6 bases). Looked up from germline, CDR1 is SGHVS and CDR2 is FNYEAQ. Trimming removed 1 base from V and 0 bases from J, with 16 bases in between. The CDR3 loop spans 18 amino acids. CDR3 sequence: CASSLGVSGGLAKNIQYF. CDR3 bases read: TGTGCCAGCAGCTTAGGGGTTTCTGGGGGCCTAGCCAAAAACATT.

As to this clone: The read finishes 3 residues shy of the CDR3 end, and the germline J gene is used to complete it. The chain recombines TRBV14 with TRBJ2-5; 7 bases align to TRBD2. J was trimmed by 4 bases and V by 4 bases; bases with no gene match: 21. Germline V CDR1 and CDR2: SGHDN, FVKESK. This CDR3 has 19 amino acids. The sequenced CDR3 bases are TGTGCCAGCAGCCGGAGGGGCACAGCACTCCTATGGGAGGGAGAGACC. Translation gives CASSRRGTALLWEGET. The whole CDR3 protein is CASSRRGTALLWEGETQYF.

About this clone itself: The read gets to within 3 residues of the CDR3 end, and the germline J gene fills in the rest. This chain joins TRBV10-3 and TRBJ2-2; TRBD2 matches 7 bases. The germline CDR1 and CDR2 sequences are ENHRY and SYGVKD. The length of the CDR3 is 12 residues. The trim removed 4 bases at V and 7 bases at J, leaving 0 bases unmatched. The CDR3 bases that were read are TGTGCCATCAGTGTAGCGGGCGGGGAG. Translation: CAISVAGGE. The full CDR3 protein reads CAISVAGGELFF.

Turning to this clone: Coverage ceases 3 residues before the CDR3 finishes, and the germline J gene fills in the end. Other DNA variants within this sample encode the same CDR3. The V call is TRBV18, the J call TRBJ2-2; no firm D call. Deletions cut 3 bases from V and 2 bases from J, with 13 bases between. Germline V gene data show CDR1 as KGHSH and CDR2 as LQKENI. The length of the CDR3 is 16 residues. The CDR3 reads CASSPPQALNTGELFF. CDR3 DNA, as far as it was read: TGTGCCAGCTCACCTCCCCAGGCCTTAAACACCGGGGAG. Full variable domain (rest looked up from reference TRBV18 and TRBJ2-2): NAGVMQNPRHLVRRRGQEARLRCSPMKGHSHVYWYRQLPEEGLKFMVYLQKENIIDESGMPKERFSAEFPKEGPSILRIQQVVRGDSAAYFCASSPPQALNTGELFFGEGSRLTVL.

About this clone: The CDR3 is cut off 3 residues early in the read; its end comes from the germline J gene. The chain is built from TRBV12-3 or TRBV12-4 and TRBJ2-7; TRBD2 agrees at 7 bases. CDR3 length: 14 residues. V was clipped by 5 bases and J by 5 bases; unmatched bases: 9. The CDR3 sequence: CASSRWAGGNEQYF. CDR3 bases read: TGTGCCAGCAGTCGATGGGCCGGGGGGAACGAG.

On this clone: Read coverage stops 3 residues before the CDR3 terminus; the germline J gene supplies the remainder. This chain uses TRBV30 with TRBJ2-1; TRBD2 might be the D (5 bases). This CDR3 is 15 amino acids long. CDR1 GTSNPN and CDR2 SVGIG come from the germline V gene (reference sequence). V lost 0 bases, J lost 7 bases, and 16 bases lay in between. Here the CDR3 reads CAWSVDIASLNEQFF. Incomplete CDR3 DNA: TGTGCCTGGAGTGTAGACATCGCTAGCCTGAATGAG.

Regarding this clone: The CDR3 end is not reached by the read, which stops 3 residues before it; the germline J gene fills it in. The chain recombines TRBV7-2 with TRBJ1-1; D perhaps matches TRBD1 (6 bases). The V and J ends lost 2 bases and 0 bases respectively, with 7 bases between them. This CDR3 region has 14 residues. The germline CDR1 and CDR2 sequences are SGHTA and FQGNSA. CDR3 DNA (partial): TGTGCCAGCAGCTTATACAGGGTGAACACTGAA. Translated, it gives CASSLYRVNTE. The whole CDR3 protein is CASSLYRVNTEAFF.

Comment on this clone: The read terminates 3 residues before the CDR3 end, so the remaining end is supplied by the germline J gene. The chain links TRBV11-2 to TRBJ2-5; D might be TRBD1 or TRBD2, each matching 5 bases. The CDR3 contains 15 residues. The germline V gene has CDR1 SGHAT and CDR2 FQNNGV. V dropped 5 bases and J dropped 3 bases, with 16 bases sitting between them. CDR3: CASSHEGRGEETQYF. Incomplete CDR3 DNA: TGTGCCAGCAGCCACGAGGGGAGAGGTGAAGAGACC.

A word on this clone: From the germline J gene comes the end of the CDR3, since the read stops 3 residues before it. This chain uses TRBV20-1 with TRBJ2-3; 7 bases agree with TRBD1. This CDR3 is built from 13 residues. CDR1 and CDR2 from the germline V gene are DFQATT and SNEGSKA (reference sequence). CDR3 DNA, as far as it was read: TGCAGTGCAAATGACAGGGTAAAAGAGACG. It translates to CSANDRVKET. The whole CDR3 reads CSANDRVKETQYF.

Notes on this clone: The read ends 3 residues early relative to the CDR3; the germline J gene fills the gap. The chain joins TRBV19 to TRBJ1-5; possibly TRBD1 for D (6 bases). There are 16 residues in the CDR3. Germline CDR1 LNHDA, CDR2 SQIVND (reference sequence). With 2 bases removed from V and 9 bases from J, the gap between germline ends came to 20 bases. This chain's CDR3 is CASSIWGGRGDLPQHF. CDR3 DNA (partial): TGTGCCAGTAGTATATGGGGGGGGCGAGGAGATTTGCCC.

On this clone itself: The read finishes 3 residues shy of the CDR3 end, and the germline J gene is used to complete it. The chain links TRBV10-2 to TRBJ1-1, with D uncertain. The CDR3 extends over 14 amino acids. V lost 2 bases and J 1 base, leaving 8 bases between the germline ends. Looked up from germline, CDR1 is WSHSY and CDR2 is SAAADI. The part of the CDR3 DNA that was read is TGCGCCAGCAGTGAGCCTCAGTGGAACACTGAA. Translated, it gives CASSEPQWNTE. The entire CDR3 sequence reads CASSEPQWNTEAFF.

A note on this clone: One end of the junction varies from germline; a read error may be responsible. The read gets to within 3 residues of the CDR3 end, and the germline J gene fills in the rest. The rearrangement uses TRBV7-7 and TRBJ1-2, with D possibly being TRBD1 (6 bases). Germline V gives CDR1 SSHAT, CDR2 FNYEAQ (reference sequence). This CDR3 is built from 17 residues. The sequenced part of the CDR3 DNA is TGTGCTAGCAGCTTATACGGGTGGGGGGGCGACGTCCATGAC. It is translated as CASSLYGWGGDVHD. The whole CDR3 region reads CASSLYGWGGDVHDYTF.

Regarding this clone: The CDR3 end is not reached by the read, which stops 3 residues before it; the germline J gene fills it in. V is TRBV6-2 or TRBV6-3 and J is TRBJ2-1, with 7 bases lining up with TRBD2. With V trimmed by 2 bases and J by 4 bases, 5 bases remained unmatched. Germline V lookup: CDR1 MNHEY, CDR2 SVGEGT. This CDR3 has 15 residues. CDR3 DNA (partial): TGTGCCAGCAGTTACAGGCTAGCGGCTTACAATGAG. Its translation: CASSYRLAAYNE. The complete CDR3 protein is CASSYRLAAYNEQFF.

Worth noting for this clone: Coverage ceases 3 residues before the CDR3 finishes, and the germline J gene fills in the end. The V and J genes are TRBV20-1 and TRBJ2-7; D is unclear. The V gene's germline CDR1 is DFQATT and CDR2 SNEGSKA (reference sequence). V lost 3 bases, J lost 0 bases, and 6 bases lay in between. The CDR3 is 12 residues long. CDR3 residues: CSASGTSYEQYF. The sequenced part of the CDR3 DNA is TGCAGTGCTAGTGGCACCTCCTACGAG.

As to this clone: The CDR3 end falls 3 residues outside the read, so it is completed with the germline J gene. This chain joins TRBV13 and TRBJ1-2, with D tentatively TRBD1 (5 bases). Germline assignment: CDR1 PRHDT and CDR2 FYEKMQ (reference sequence). The CDR3 totals 14 residues. CDR3 bases read: TGTGCCAGCAGCTTAGCGGGGGATCGAGAGACC. Residues: CASSLAGDRET. The complete CDR3 sequence is CASSLAGDRETYTF.

Of note for this clone: The read comes to an end 3 residues before the CDR3 does, leaving the germline J gene to fill in the end. This sequence joins TRBV11-2 and TRBJ2-5, with D uncertain. CDR3 length: 14 residues. The germline gives CDR1 SGHAT, CDR2 FQNNGV. Between the trimmed V and J ends, which lost 3 bases and 4 bases, there was a span of 12 bases. CDR3 bases read: TGTGCCAGCAGCTTCCTAGGTCAGAGAGAGACC. Translation gives CASSFLGQRET. The entire CDR3 protein reads CASSFLGQRETQYF.